This T cell receptor (beta chain) was sequenced in a study of blood T cell repertoires in COVID-19. Study-level background: PBMCs, B-cell-depleted T cells, or T cells provided the cDNA or gDNA that made up the material.

Only in-frame clones appear in the TCRdb table, and some are missing; sequencing was by immunoSEQ multiplex PCR. The data hold approximately 65,000 clones, with 89% observed a single time. Germline assignment: CDR1 SNHLY and CDR2 FYNNEI. With V trimmed by 5 bases and J by 7 bases, 15 bases remained unmatched. CDR3 length: 17 residues. The sequenced sample consisted of peripheral blood. The chain uses TRBV2 and TRBJ1-5, with TRBD1 identical over 9 bases. The source is a woman between 50 and 59 years old with active COVID-19. The CDR3 here is CASSSGTGIELGQPQHF. The CDR3 DNA is TGTGCCAGCAGTTCCGGGACAGGGATTGAACTTGGGCAGCCCCAGCATTTT.